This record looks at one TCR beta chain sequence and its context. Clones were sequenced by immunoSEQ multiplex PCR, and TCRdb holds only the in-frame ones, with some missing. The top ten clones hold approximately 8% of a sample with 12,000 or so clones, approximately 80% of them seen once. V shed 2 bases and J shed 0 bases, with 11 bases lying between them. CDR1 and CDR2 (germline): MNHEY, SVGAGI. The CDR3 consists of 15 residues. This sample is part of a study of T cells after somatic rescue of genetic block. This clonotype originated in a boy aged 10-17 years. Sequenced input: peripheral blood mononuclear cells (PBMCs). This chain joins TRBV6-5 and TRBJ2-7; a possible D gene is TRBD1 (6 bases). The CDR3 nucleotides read TGTGCCAGCAGTTACGCCAGGGGCCTCTCCTACGAGCAGTACTTC. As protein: CASSYARGLSYEQYF.